These 17 T cell receptor beta chains were all obtained from the same sample, sequenced in a study of tissue T cells after allogeneic stem cell transplantation. Some clones are missing from TCRdb's copy, which holds only in-frame ones; the method was immunoSEQ multiplex PCR. The table records 17,000 or so clones, approximately 70% of them present only once. The sequencing sample was made of spleen. The receptors here all came from a female BALB/c mouse in good health. The strain's MHC: H2-d.

Concerning this clone itself: The gene names here belong to mouse. The missing CDR3 end, 1 residue past where the read stops, is filled in from the germline J gene. The chain uses TRBV13-2 and TRBJ2-5; maybe TRBD2 (7 bases). CDR3 size: 14 residues. Per germline, CDR1 NNHNN and CDR2 SYGAGS (reference sequence). Trimming stripped 1 base from V and 7 bases from J, with 13 bases between. The CDR3 spells CASGDKGGAYTQYF. The covered CDR3 bases are TGTGCCAGCGGTGATAAGGGGGGCGCCTACACCCAGTAC.

Notes on this clone: The listed genes are named as in mouse. The CDR3 is cut off 1 residue early in the read; its end comes from the germline J gene. The chain couples TRBV5 to TRBJ1-4; 12 positions agree with TRBD1. This CDR3 spans 16 amino acids. J was trimmed by 6 bases and V by 0 bases; bases with no gene match: 2. The germline CDR1 and CDR2 sequences are LGHNA and YNLKQL (reference sequence). Here the CDR3 reads CASSQDGTGGYERLFF. The CDR3 bases that were read are TGTGCCAGCAGCCAAGACGGGACAGGGGGCTACGAAAGATTATTT.

As for this clone: Mouse gene names and germline throughout. With the read ending 1 residue before the CDR3 end, the germline J gene is used to fill in that end. The genes are TRBV19 and TRBJ2-7; 7 bases match TRBD2. Germline V CDR1 and CDR2: FNHDT, SITEND (reference sequence). The V and J ends lost 4 bases and 7 bases, in that order; junction bases with no gene match: 11. This CDR3 region has 14 residues. CDR3 sequence: CASSAGGGFREQYF. The covered CDR3 bases are TGTGCCAGCAGTGCCGGGGGGGGGTTTCGCGAACAGTAC.

Of note for this clone: Gene names are the mouse ones. The read terminates 1 residue before the CDR3 end, so the remaining end is supplied by the germline J gene. The chain recombines TRBV5 with TRBJ2-5; 9 bases agree with TRBD1. Germline V CDR1 and CDR2: LGHNA, YNLKQL (reference sequence). J gave up 4 bases and V 3 bases, and 5 bases lay outside the gene matches. The CDR3 covers 15 residues. The CDR3 is CASSHPRDREDTQYF. The CDR3 bases that were read are TGTGCCAGCAGCCACCCCCGGGACAGGGAAGACACCCAGTAC.

This clone was picked up a small number of times. The listed genes are named as in mouse. The read gets to within 1 residue of the CDR3 end, and the germline J gene fills in the rest. The genes are TRBV13-1 and TRBJ2-7, with 9 positions matching TRBD1. The CDR3 is 14 amino acids. Trimming at V came to 2 bases and at J to 4 bases, leaving 4 bases not matched to a gene. CDR1 is NSHNY, CDR2 SYGAGN, per germline. The part of the CDR3 DNA that was read is TGTGCCAGCAGTGAACGGACAGGGGAGTATGAACAGTAC. Its translation is CASSERTGEYEQY. The full CDR3 protein is CASSERTGEYEQYF.

As concerns this clone: Gene names follow the mouse nomenclature. The read stops 1 residue short of the end of the CDR3; the missing end is completed from the germline J gene. The chain joins TRBV29 to TRBJ1-3; D possibly corresponds to TRBD1 (6 bases). V gave up 0 bases and J gave up 3 bases, with 9 bases separating them. Germline-derived CDR1 and CDR2 are MSHET and SYDVDS. CDR3 length: 15 amino acids. CDR3 sequence: CASSLSRGNGNTLYF. Partial CDR3 DNA: TGTGCTAGCAGTTTATCCAGGGGTAATGGAAATACGCTCTAT.

Of note for this clone: Gene names are mouse gene names. Coverage ceases 1 residue before the CDR3 finishes, and the germline J gene fills in the end. The chain joins TRBV13-3 to TRBJ1-5; D is perhaps TRBD1 (5 bases). Between the trimmed V and J ends, which lost 2 bases and 2 bases, there was a span of 5 bases. This CDR3 comprises 13 residues. The germline CDR1 and CDR2 sequences are NNHDY and SYVADS. The CDR3 bases that were read are TGTGCCAGCAGTGACAGGGACAACCAGGCTCCGCTT. Translating it yields CASSDRDNQAPL. The entire CDR3 protein reads CASSDRDNQAPLF.

To note about this clone: Gene names are mouse gene names. CDR3 DNA (partial): TGTGGTGCTAGGGTTCGGGGCCAGGGGGCAAACACAGAAGTCTTC. It is translated as CGARVRGQGANTEVF. The entire CDR3 reads CGARVRGQGANTEVFF. V is TRBV20 and J is TRBJ1-1; 7 nucleotides agree with TRBD1. Coverage ceases 1 residue before the CDR3 finishes, and the germline J gene fills in the end. V was pared by 1 base and J by 0 bases, with 8 bases of the junction left unmatched. This CDR3 has 16 residues. Per the germline V gene, CDR1 is GFQATS and CDR2 is STVNSAI.

Concerning this clone itself: Mouse names are used for the genes. The sequenced fragment ends 1 residue before the CDR3 boundary, so the rest is inferred from the germline J gene. V gene TRBV19 combines with J gene TRBJ1-4, with TRBD1 identical over 7 bases. Looked up from germline, CDR1 is FNHDT and CDR2 is SITEND (reference sequence). The junction had 2 bases not matched to a gene; V was cut back by 3 bases and J by 0 bases. This CDR3 comprises 15 residues. The sequenced part of the CDR3 DNA is TGTGCCAGCAGTACGGGACAGATTTCCAACGAAAGATTATTT. Translation: CASSTGQISNERLF. Given in full, the CDR3 is CASSTGQISNERLFF.

This clone is a singleton in its sample. The listed genes are named as in mouse. The read finishes 1 residue shy of the CDR3 end, and the germline J gene is used to complete it. The chain carries TRBV19 and TRBJ2-4, with a tentative D call TRBD1 (6 bases). Trimming stripped 0 bases from V and 7 bases from J, with 6 bases between. Germline CDR1 FNHDT, CDR2 SITEND (reference sequence). The CDR3 is 12 amino acids. Incomplete CDR3 DNA: TGTGCCAGCAGTATAGAGGGGGACACCTTGTAC. It yields the protein CASSIEGDTLY. The complete CDR3 reads CASSIEGDTLYF. Variable domain in full (rest from reference TRBV19 and TRBJ2-4): GGIITQTPKFLIGQEGQKLTLKCQQNFNHDTMYWYRQDSGKGLRLIYYSITENDLQKGDLSEGYDASREKKSSFSLTVTSAQKNEMAVFLCASSIEGDTLYFGAGTRLSVL.

Worth noting for this clone: Mouse names are used for the genes. The read gets to within 1 residue of the CDR3 end, and the germline J gene fills in the rest. The chain couples TRBV13-2 to TRBJ2-5; 11 positions agree with TRBD2. The CDR3 spans 14 residues. The germline V gene encodes CDR1 NNHNN and CDR2 SYGAGS (reference sequence). The junction had 4 bases not matched to a gene; V was cut back by 5 bases and J by 5 bases. The CDR3 sequence is CASGLGGRGDTQYF. The sequenced part of the CDR3 DNA is TGTGCCAGCGGACTGGGGGGGCGCGGAGACACCCAGTAC.

This clone has just a few counts. The germline and genes are mouse ones. The read ends 1 residue shy of where the CDR3 ends; the end is completed using the germline J gene. This chain connects TRBV13-1 to TRBJ2-7, with TRBD1 matching over 11 bases. CDR1 and CDR2 from the germline V gene are NSHNY and SYGAGN. V gave up 3 bases and J gave up 0 bases; unmatched junction bases: 8. The CDR3 contains 17 residues. Partial CDR3 DNA: TGTGCCAGCAGTGGGGGACAGGGGGTGAGGGACTCCTATGAACAGTAC. Encoded protein: CASSGGQGVRDSYEQY. The entire CDR3 protein reads CASSGGQGVRDSYEQYF.

Of note for this clone: Each gene name is a mouse one. The CDR3 end is not reached by the read, which stops 1 residue before it; the germline J gene fills it in. This chain links TRBV1 with TRBJ2-3; either TRBD1 or TRBD2 may fit D (5 bases each). Germline CDR1 and CDR2: NSQYPW and LRSPGD (reference sequence). This CDR3 contains 15 residues. Trimming took off 3 bases at V and 0 bases at J, with 10 bases between the two ends. CDR3 loop: CTCSAGTSSAETLYF. CDR3 bases read: TGCACCTGCAGTGCCGGGACGTCTAGTGCAGAAACGCTGTAT.

A remark on this clone: Gene and germline names: mouse. Sequencing ends 1 residue short of the CDR3 end; the germline J gene provides the rest. The rearrangement uses TRBV31 and TRBJ2-5; TRBD1 matches at 9 bases. The germline V gene encodes CDR1 GKSSPN and CDR2 SITVG. The V and J ends lost 1 base and 6 bases, in that order; junction bases with no gene match: 2. This CDR3 is 13 amino acids long. The CDR3 protein is CAWSRDRDDTQYF. The part of the CDR3 DNA that was read is TGTGCCTGGAGTCGGGACAGGGATGACACCCAGTAC.

Comment on this clone: Gene names denote mouse genes. The CDR3 end lies 1 residue beyond the end of the read and is filled in from the germline J gene. Other DNA sequences in this specimen translate into the identical CDR3. The chain combines TRBV13-1 with TRBJ2-5; D may match TRBD1 or TRBD2 (5 bases each). This CDR3 spans 13 amino acids. Between the trimmed V and J ends, which lost 5 bases and 2 bases, there was a span of 9 bases. The germline gives CDR1 NSHNY, CDR2 SYGAGN. The CDR3 loop reads CASSGTAQDTQYF. The sequenced CDR3 bases are TGTGCCAGCAGCGGGACGGCCCAAGACACCCAGTAC.

This clone was detected only a few times. Each gene name is a mouse one. The CDR3 end lies 1 residue beyond the end of the read and is filled in from the germline J gene. This sequence joins TRBV13-2 and TRBJ1-3; a possible D gene is TRBD1 (5 bases). CDR1 is NNHNN, CDR2 SYGAGS, per germline (reference sequence). Trimming removed 0 bases at V and 0 bases at J, with 10 bases between. The CDR3 totals 16 residues. The CDR3: CASGDADSYSGNTLYF. Incomplete CDR3 DNA: TGTGCCAGCGGTGATGCCGACAGTTATTCTGGAAATACGCTCTAT.

With respect to this clone: Any gene name here is a mouse gene name. The sequenced fragment ends 1 residue before the CDR3 boundary, so the rest is inferred from the germline J gene. The V call is TRBV3, the J call TRBJ2-5; 11 nucleotides agree with TRBD2. Germline values: CDR1 SNHLY, CDR2 FYNGKV (reference sequence). V was clipped by 5 bases and J by 6 bases; unmatched bases: 1. The CDR3 runs 13 residues. CDR3 loop: CASSRDWGDTQYF. Partial CDR3 DNA: TGTGCCAGCAGCCGGGACTGGGGGGACACCCAGTAC.